Below are 25 T cell receptor beta chains sequenced from a single sample in a study of blood T cell repertoires in COVID-19. The table came from immunoSEQ multiplex PCR; TCRdb's copy has only in-frame clones and leaves some out. Of fewer than 200,000 clones in the sample, more than 75% were seen once. The sample consisted of peripheral blood. The receptors were sampled from a woman in her 70s with COVID-19, enrolled during active disease.

This clone appeared a few times. V gene TRBV6-5 combines with J gene TRBJ1-6, with TRBD1 as a possible D gene (5 bases). V lost 10 bases and J lost 4, with 17 bases in between. The CDR3 runs 15 residues. The germline CDR1 and CDR2 sequences are MNHEY and SVGAGI. In DNA form, the CDR3 reads TGTGCCACCCGCCCACCGCCAGGGTATAATTCACCCCTCCACTTT. Its protein product is CATRPPPGYNSPLHF.

V is TRBV5-1 and J is TRBJ2-1; D might be TRBD2 (5 bases). Deletions cut 1 base from V and 3 bases from J, with 23 bases between. From germline, CDR1 is SGHRS and CDR2 YFSETQ. This CDR3 is 19 amino acids long. The CDR3 region has the DNA TGCGCCAGCAGCTTGTCAGCTTATAGAGGGAGTTCTGGCTACAATGAGCAGTTCTTC. Translating it yields CASSLSAYRGSSGYNEQFF.

V and J are TRBV7-3 and TRBJ2-1; a weak D match, TRBD2 (6 bases). Trimming pared 2 bases from V and 4 bases from J, leaving 12 bases between. Germline values: CDR1 SGHTA, CDR2 FQGTGA. The CDR3 is made up of 15 amino acids. CDR3: CASSLLAGNYNEQFF. The CDR3 coding sequence is TGTGCCAGCAGCTTATTGGCGGGAAATTACAATGAGCAGTTCTTC.

The gene calls are TRBV27 and TRBJ2-3; tentative D call: TRBD1 (6 bases). Between the trimmed V and J ends, which lost 5 bases and 2 bases, there was a span of 20 bases. There are 17 residues in the CDR3. Germline CDR1 and CDR2: MNHEY and SMNVEV (reference sequence). This CDR3 reads CASSAGQIPRHTDTQYF. The CDR3, as DNA: TGTGCCAGCAGTGCCGGACAGATACCTAGACACACAGATACGCAGTATTTT.

The chain couples TRBV28 to TRBJ1-5; D is perhaps TRBD1 (5 bases). In germline, CDR1 is MDHEN, CDR2 SYDVKM. V lost 5 bases and J lost 3, with 14 bases in between. The CDR3 runs 15 residues. The chain's CDR3 is CASSVRTGHNQPQHF. DNA of the CDR3: TGTGCCAGCAGTGTTAGAACCGGACACAATCAGCCCCAGCATTTT.

V and J are TRBV11-2 and TRBJ2-5, with D tentatively TRBD2 (6 bases). There are 14 residues in the CDR3. CDR1 is SGHAT and CDR2 is FQNNGV in the germline V gene. Trimming left V 5 bases short and J 4 bases short, with 14 bases between. The CDR3 sequence: CASSTRRGRETQYF. The CDR3 coding sequence is TGTGCCAGCAGCACGAGGCGGGGTCGAGAGACCCAGTACTTC. The entire variable domain, with the rest obtained from reference TRBV11-2 and TRBJ2-5, is as follows: EAGVAQSPRYKIIEKRQSVAFWCNPISGHATLYWYQQILGQGPKLLIQFQNNGVVDDSQLPKDRFSAERLKGVDSTLKIQPAKLEDSAVYLCASSTRRGRETQYFGPGTRLLVL.

The chain is built from TRBV7-6 and TRBJ2-3; D uncertain. This CDR3 region has 17 residues. V lost 5 bases and J lost 2, with 20 bases in between. Germline loops: CDR1 SGHVS, CDR2 FNYEAQ. CDR3 sequence (DNA): TGTGCCAGCAGCCCCGGCTTAACGGAGTCCTACACAGATACGCAGTATTTT. Translation gives CASSPGLTESYTDTQYF. Drawing the rest from reference TRBV7-6 and TRBJ2-3, the complete variable domain is GAGVSQSPRYKVTKRGQDVALRCDPISGHVSLYWYRQALGQGPEFLTYFNYEAQQDKSGLPNDRFSAERPEGSISTLTIQRTEQRDSAMYRCASSPGLTESYTDTQYFGPGTRLTVL.

The chain joins TRBV24-1 to TRBJ2-1; TRBD2 aligns across 7 bases. The V and J ends lost 0 bases and 2 bases, in that order; junction bases with no gene match: 3. The CDR3 loop spans 16 amino acids. The germline CDR1 and CDR2 sequences are KGHDR and SFDVKD. CDR3 in amino acids: CATSDLSGTPYNEQFF. DNA for the CDR3: TGTGCCACCAGTGATTTGAGCGGGACCCCCTACAATGAGCAGTTCTTC.

V and J are TRBV30 and TRBJ2-1; D uncertain. V lost 0 bases and J lost 4, with 7 bases in between. Germline V gives CDR1 GTSNPN, CDR2 SVGIG (reference sequence). The CDR3 totals 13 residues. The CDR3 is CAWSVFSYNEQFF. In DNA form, the CDR3 reads TGTGCCTGGAGTGTATTTAGTTACAATGAGCAGTTCTTC.

The chain uses TRBV6-5 and TRBJ2-7; TRBD1 agrees at 7 bases. There are 13 residues in the CDR3. CDR1 and CDR2 from the germline V gene are MNHEY and SVGAGI. Trimming cost V 8 bases and J 3 bases; bases outside gene matches: 7. CDR3 in amino acids: CASGTVNLYEQYF. The CDR3 nucleotides are TGTGCCAGCGGGACAGTAAATCTCTACGAGCAGTACTTC.

This clone was observed a handful of times. This chain uses TRBV7-2 with TRBJ1-2, with D perhaps matching TRBD1 (6 bases). V lost 1 base and J lost 3, with 9 bases in between. CDR1 and CDR2 (germline): SGHTA, FQGNSA. This CDR3 contains 14 residues. Written as DNA, the CDR3 is TGTGCCAGCAGCTTAGAGACAGGAGACTATGGCTACACCTTC. Its protein product is CASSLETGDYGYTF.

V and J are TRBV28 and TRBJ2-7; D remains unclear. V shed 7 bases and J shed 7 bases, with 20 bases lying between them. CDR1 and CDR2 from the germline V gene are MDHEN and SYDVKM. The CDR3 loop spans 14 amino acids. CDR3 residues: CASTPSHKAAEQYF. The CDR3 DNA sequence: TGTGCCAGCACCCCATCCCACAAGGCAGCGGAGCAGTACTTC.

The V gene is TRBV27, the J gene TRBJ2-5; perhaps TRBD2 as D (6 bases). The V gene lost 3 bases and the J gene lost 2 bases, with 10 bases spanning the gap. CDR3 size: 14 residues. CDR1 is MNHEY, CDR2 SMNVEV, per germline (reference sequence). The CDR3 nucleotides are TGTGCCAGCAGTTTCGCAGGGACTCAAGAGACCCAGTACTTC. Residues: CASSFAGTQETQYF.

This clone was seen only a few times. The chain joins TRBV18 to TRBJ1-5; 9 bases agree with TRBD1. The J segment lost 7 bases and the V segment lost 3 bases, leaving 7 bases of the junction unmatched. Germline-derived CDR1 and CDR2 are KGHSH and LQKENI. The CDR3 contains 15 residues. The chain's CDR3 is CASSPRTGVGQPQHF. The CDR3 DNA sequence: TGTGCCAGCTCACCCCGGACAGGGGTAGGCCAGCCCCAGCATTTT.

This sequence joins TRBV28 and TRBJ1-1, with D uncertain. V was pared by 6 bases and J by 1 base, with 18 bases between. Germline values: CDR1 MDHEN, CDR2 SYDVKM. The CDR3 runs to 16 residues. The CDR3 spells CASSSDIAEQNTEAFF. The DNA of the CDR3 is TGTGCCAGCAGCTCAGACATCGCCGAACAGAACACTGAAGCTTTCTTT.

There are a few counts of this clone. The chain is built from TRBV6-6 and TRBJ2-1; 11 bases line up with TRBD2. Germline V lookup: CDR1 MNHNY, CDR2 SVGAGI (reference sequence). V gave up 4 bases and J gave up 7 bases; unmatched junction bases: 6. This CDR3 is built from 15 residues. The CDR3: CASSLLAGAFNEQFF. In nucleotides, the CDR3 is TGTGCCAGCAGTTTACTAGCGGGAGCTTTTAATGAGCAGTTCTTC.

The chain employs TRBV30 and TRBJ1-1; D might be TRBD1 (5 bases). This CDR3 contains 15 residues. Germline V gene data show CDR1 as GTSNPN and CDR2 as SVGIG (reference sequence). The V gene lost 2 bases and the J gene lost 0 bases, with 13 bases spanning the gap. The CDR3 region has the DNA TGTGCCTGGAGTTATATGGGGGGGTTGAACACTGAAGCTTTCTTT. Its protein is CAWSYMGGLNTEAFF.

As to this clone: The junction does not match germline at one end; this may be a read error. The rearrangement links TRBV7-2 to TRBJ2-5; D is perhaps TRBD1 (5 bases). This CDR3 has 15 amino acids. Germline V gene sequence: CDR1 SGHTA, CDR2 FQGNSA. The CDR3 spells CASTLRGGNQETQYF. The DNA for the CDR3 is TGTGCCAGCACCTTAAGGGGTGGGAACCAAGAGACCCAGTACTTC.

The chain uses TRBV5-6 and TRBJ2-1, with D possibly matching TRBD2 (6 bases). The CDR3 is 16 amino acids. Trimming stripped 4 bases from V and 0 bases from J, with 14 bases between. Germline CDR1 SGHDT, CDR2 YYEEEE. In DNA form, the CDR3 reads TGTGCCAGCAGCCGGGACTCCCTCAGCTCCTACAATGAGCAGTTCTTC. Translated, it gives CASSRDSLSSYNEQFF.

This clone was counted once. The gene calls are TRBV24-1 and TRBJ1-5; tentative D call: TRBD1 (5 bases). V shed 9 bases and J shed 6 bases, with 11 bases lying between them. The length of the CDR3 is 12 residues. Per germline, CDR1 KGHDR and CDR2 SFDVKD. The CDR3 reads CATSGSGQPQHF. CDR3 in DNA: TGTGCCACCTCAGGGTCTGGTCAGCCCCAGCATTTT.

The chain has TRBV5-6 and TRBJ2-6; possible D gene TRBD2, 6 bases. CDR1 SGHDT and CDR2 YYEEEE come from the germline V gene. With 1 base removed from V and 3 bases from J, the gap between germline ends came to 8 bases. This CDR3 spans 15 amino acids. The DNA for the CDR3 is TGTGCCAGCAGCTTGCAGGGAGGTGGGGCCAACGTCCTGACTTTC. This translates into CASSLQGGGANVLTF.

This clone was seen once. This sequence joins TRBV9 and TRBJ2-1; 7 bases are shared with TRBD2. CDR1 is SGDLS and CDR2 is YYNGEE in the germline V gene. After removal of 3 bases from V and 2 bases from J, the junction contained 5 bases not matched to a gene. CDR3 length: 15 amino acids. CDR3 in amino acids: CASSDRLAAYNEQFF. The CDR3 DNA reads TGTGCCAGCAGCGACCGACTAGCTGCCTACAATGAGCAGTTCTTC.

This rearrangement joins TRBV6-5 to TRBJ1-2, with 7 bases fitting TRBD1. Germline assignment: CDR1 MNHEY and CDR2 SVGAGI. J gave up 5 bases and V 6 bases, and 12 bases lay outside the gene matches. The CDR3 is made up of 15 amino acids. CDR3 sequence reads: CASRAYLQGRYGYTF. DNA for the CDR3: TGTGCCAGCAGGGCCTACTTACAGGGGAGGTATGGCTACACCTTC.

J is TRBJ2-3 and V is TRBV6-2 or TRBV6-3, with a possible D match to TRBD1 (5 bases). CDR1 and CDR2 from the germline V gene are MNHEY and SVGEGT. Trimming left V 6 bases short and J 6 bases short, with 10 bases between. This CDR3 has 12 amino acids. In DNA form, the CDR3 reads TGTGCCAGCAGCGAACCAGGGGATACGCAGTATTTT. Its protein is CASSEPGDTQYF.

V is TRBV5-1 and J is TRBJ2-7; 9 bases are a match to TRBD1. The germline CDR1 and CDR2 sequences are SGHRS and YFSETQ. CDR3 length: 15 amino acids. V was clipped by 2 bases and J by 3 bases; unmatched bases: 6. The DNA for the CDR3 is TGCGCCAGCAGCTTAACAGGGGGCCTGAGCTACGAGCAGTACTTC. Encoded protein: CASSLTGGLSYEQYF.